The 5 T cell receptor beta chains below all came from one sample that was sequenced in a study of control samples from healthy donors and cancer patients. Profiled with immunoSEQ multiplex PCR; TCRdb holds only in-frame clones, not every one. The table has 150,000 to 200,000 clones, around 90% seen once. The sample comprised blood. The source of these receptors is a woman aged 25 to 39 in good health.

The V call is TRBV10-3, the J call TRBJ1-1; D unclear. Trimming shortened V by 0 bases and J by 1 base, and 9 bases separated the two germline ends. The CDR3 is made up of 15 amino acids. CDR1 is ENHRY, CDR2 SYGVKD, per germline. The CDR3 bases are TGTGCCATCAGTGAGTCGGGATTAACGAACACTGAAGCTTTCTTT. Its translation is CAISESGLTNTEAFF.

V is TRBV25-1 and J is TRBJ1-4, with D hard to call. The CDR3 is 18 residues long. Germline V gives CDR1 MGHDK, CDR2 SYGVNS. The V end lost 2 bases, the J end lost 7 bases, and 23 bases lay between the germline ends. The CDR3 region is CASSETPSSGRGGEKLFF. In nucleotides, the CDR3 is TGTGCCAGCAGTGAAACCCCGTCCTCAGGTCGAGGCGGTGAAAAACTGTTTTTT.

This chain connects TRBV21-1 to TRBJ2-7; the table's D gene call, TRBD2, was not cross checked with the DNA. TRBV21-1 is classified as a pseudogene. The CDR3 length is 20 residues. The CDR3 loop is CASSKEIPGTSGKKSYEQYF. The CDR3 DNA follows: TGTGCCAGCAGCAAAGAAATCCCCGGGACTAGCGGGAAGAAGTCCTACGAGCAGTACTTC.

J is TRBJ2-2 and V is TRBV19; the match to TRBD2 covers 11 bases. The V gene end was trimmed by 7 bases and the J gene end by 2 bases; junction bases not matched to a gene: 12. The CDR3 totals 18 residues. Germline lookup yields CDR1 LNHDA and CDR2 SQIVND (reference sequence). CDR3 coding DNA: TGTGCCAGTATGTGGTCTAGCGGGAGGATTCGCAACACCGGGGAGCTGTTTTTT. Its protein product is CASMWSSGRIRNTGELFF. The full variable domain, in which reference TRBV19 and TRBJ2-2 provide the parts outside the CDR3, is DGGITQSPKYLFRKEGQNVTLSCEQNLNHDAMYWYRQDPGQGLRLIYYSQIVNDFQKGDIAEGYSVSREKKESFPLTVTSAQKNPTAFYLCASMWSSGRIRNTGELFFGEGSRLTVL.

In nucleotides, the CDR3 is TGTGCCAGCAGCCGTGACAGGGGCTGGGGGAATGAGCAGTTCTTC. Residues: CASSRDRGWGNEQFF. V is TRBV11-2 and J is TRBJ2-1, with 8 bases aligning to TRBD1. J lost 7 bases, V lost 5 bases, and 10 bases had no gene match. Germline V gene lookup returns CDR1 SGHAT and CDR2 FQNNGV. The CDR3 covers 15 residues. Using reference TRBV11-2 and TRBJ2-1 for the parts outside the CDR3, the full variable domain is EAGVAQSPRYKIIEKRQSVAFWCNPISGHATLYWYQQILGQGPKLLIQFQNNGVVDDSQLPKDRFSAERLKGVDSTLKIQPAKLEDSAVYLCASSRDRGWGNEQFFGPGTRLTVL.